This T cell receptor (beta chain) was profiled in a study of CD8 T cells in ankylosing spondylitis. Study-level findings and limits: The authors found the disease-linked clones to be CD8+ and relatively rare in peripheral blood. In ankylosing spondylitis blood, a motif of 7 to 9 highly homologous TCR beta variants appeared characteristic.

With respect to this clonotype: Its antigen remains unknown.

CDR3 length: 13 residues. Per germline, CDR1 PRHDT and CDR2 FYEKMQ (reference sequence). V dropped 2 bases and J dropped 6 bases, with 10 bases sitting between them. Via MiXCR, TCRdb re-called the 5' RACE reads, giving one row per CDR3 protein. The sample includes approximately 540,000 distinct CDR3 sequences, more than 9.5% of them seen just once. The rearrangement uses TRBV13 and TRBJ1-1; no firm D call. Material for sequencing was blood, either unsorted or a sorted T cell fraction (not recorded which). The receptor was isolated from a male donor with ankylosing spondylitis. The CDR3 bases are TGTGCCAGCAGCTTATACGCAGATGCTGAAGCTTTCTTT. Translating gives CASSLYADAEAFF.